Each of the 2 T cell receptor beta chains below was sequenced from the same sample in a study of glioma-infiltrating T cells. Using RNA template, CDR3s of TCR alpha and beta were amplified with iRepertoire arm-PCR. One entry per CDR3 protein results from TCRdb running MiXCR on the multiplex PCR reads. Among some 130,000 distinct CDR3 sequences listed, 24% were seen once. Sample: glioma tissue, nonneoplastic brain tissue, or PBMCs (not recorded which). Source of these receptors: a human donor with low-grade glioma or glioblastoma, undergoing nonglioma brain surgery, or in good health (not recorded which).

This clonotype has a count of ten or more. The J gene is TRBJ1-5, the V gene TRBV14; no definite D call. CDR1 is SGHDN and CDR2 is FVKESK in the germline V gene. The CDR3 is 13 amino acids. Trimming removed 1 base from V and 7 bases from J, with 8 bases in between. The CDR3 DNA reads as TGTGCCAGCAGCCAAGTAATTCGGCAGCCCCAGCATTTT. Protein: CASSQVIRQPQHF.

This clonotype appeared a few times. The chain joins TRBV7-2 to TRBJ2-5; 8 bases agree with TRBD2. The CDR3 consists of 14 residues. The germline CDR1 and CDR2 sequences are SGHTA and FQGNSA. V lost 1 base and J lost 5; bases outside the gene matches: 3. CDR3 region: CASSLGSGGETQYF. CDR3 nucleotides: TGTGCCAGCAGCTTAGGCAGCGGGGGTGAGACCCAGTACTTC.